The 25 T cell receptor beta chains below come from one sample, sequenced in a study of radiotherapy plus CTLA-4 blockade in lung cancer. The protocol was immunoSEQ multiplex PCR, while the TCRdb copy is restricted to in-frame clones and leaves out a portion. The data hold around 30,000 clones, with 70% observed a single time. The sequences come from peripheral blood, collected from a patient treated with radiotherapy plus ipilimumab. The origin of the receptors is a human donor with non-small cell lung cancer who had stable disease on radiotherapy plus ipilimumab.

This chain connects TRBV7-6 to TRBJ2-2; tentative D call: TRBD2 (5 bases). Germline V gene lookup returns CDR1 SGHVS and CDR2 FNYEAQ. V was pared by 0 bases and J by 2 bases, with 7 bases between. The CDR3 is 15 residues long. The CDR3 reads CASSLAPSNTGELFF. In nucleotides, the CDR3 is TGTGCCAGCAGCTTAGCCCCTAGCAACACCGGGGAGCTGTTTTTT.

The V call is TRBV5-5, the J call TRBJ1-4; 9 bases line up with TRBD1. J was trimmed by 10 bases and V by 0 bases; bases with no gene match: 1. This CDR3 is built from 13 residues. Per germline, CDR1 SGHKS and CDR2 YYEKEE (reference sequence). CDR3 in amino acids: CASSLVTGGKLFF. CDR3 DNA sequence: TGTGCCAGCAGCTTGGTGACAGGGGGAAAACTGTTTTTT.

The V call is TRBV5-1, the J call TRBJ1-3; D remains ambiguous. The CDR3 has 15 residues. Looked up from germline, CDR1 is SGHRS and CDR2 is YFSETQ. The V end was cut by 0 bases, the J end by 0 bases, with 7 bases between. The CDR3 sequence: CASSLGRSSGNTIYF. The CDR3 nucleotides are TGCGCCAGCAGCTTGGGAAGGTCCTCTGGAAACACCATATATTTT.

This chain links TRBV5-1 with TRBJ2-7; TRBD2 aligns across 7 bases. V dropped 4 bases and J dropped 4; count of bases not matched to a gene: 8. In germline, CDR1 is SGHRS, CDR2 YFSETQ. This CDR3 spans 14 amino acids. The CDR3 DNA reads as TGCGCCAGCAGCGCGGGACTAAGGGAGTACGAGCAGTACTTC. This translates into CASSAGLREYEQYF. Using reference TRBV5-1 and TRBJ2-7 for the parts outside the CDR3, the full variable domain is KAGVTQTPRYLIKTRGQQVTLSCSPISGHRSVSWYQQTPGQGLQFLFEYFSETQRNKGNFPGRFSGRQFSNSRSEMNVSTLELGDSALYLCASSAGLREYEQYFGPGTRLTVT.

V gene TRBV4-2 combines with J gene TRBJ2-3; 7 bases are a match to TRBD2. Germline loops: CDR1 LGHNA, CDR2 YNFKEQ. CDR3 length equals 16 residues. V was clipped by 0 bases and J by 7 bases; unmatched bases: 10. The CDR3 coding sequence is TGTGCCAGCAGCCAAGATCTGGGGACTATGTTAAATACGCAGTATTTT. Residues: CASSQDLGTMLNTQYF.

J is TRBJ1-2 and V is TRBV10-2; 8 nucleotides agree with TRBD1. Trimming at V came to 9 bases and at J to 0 bases, leaving 12 bases not matched to a gene. This CDR3 has 16 amino acids. Germline V gives CDR1 WSHSY, CDR2 SAAADI. For the CDR3, the DNA is TGCGCCAGTTATGGACAGGGCCAAAAATCTAACTATGGCTACACCTTC. Translating gives CASYGQGQKSNYGYTF.

The chain combines TRBV28 with TRBJ1-4; 8 bases agree with TRBD1. The germline V gene has CDR1 MDHEN and CDR2 SYDVKM. CDR3 length equals 14 residues. V shed 6 bases, J shed 5 bases, and the junction held 5 bases outside the gene matches. The CDR3 region has the DNA TGTGCCAGCAGGGGGACAGGTCGCAATGAAAAACTGTTTTTT. Protein: CASRGTGRNEKLFF.

V and J are TRBV19 and TRBJ2-1; TRBD2 aligns across 8 bases. Germline trimming cut 3 bases from V and 5 bases from J; bases unmatched to any gene: 12. The CDR3 is 17 amino acids. Germline CDR1 LNHDA, CDR2 SQIVND (reference sequence). CDR3: CASSMQFGRATNNEQFF. The DNA for the CDR3 is TGTGCCAGTAGTATGCAGTTCGGGAGGGCTACCAACAATGAGCAGTTCTTC.

The rearrangement joins TRBV28 to TRBJ2-2; D possibly corresponds to TRBD2 (5 bases). The V gene's germline CDR1 is MDHEN and CDR2 SYDVKM. Trimming pared 2 bases from V and 7 bases from J, leaving 20 bases between. This CDR3 spans 17 amino acids. The CDR3 reads CASSLIRLGEHGGELFF. The CDR3 nucleotides read TGTGCCAGCAGTTTAATCAGGCTTGGGGAGCACGGCGGGGAGCTGTTTTTT.

CDR3 sequence (DNA): TGTGCCATCAGTGACAGGGGGAGGGCGGGGTACGAGCAGTACTTC. It translates to CAISDRGRAGYEQYF. The chain has TRBV10-3 and TRBJ2-7; D may be TRBD1 or TRBD2 (7 bases each). Trimming took off 3 bases at V and 4 bases at J, with 16 bases between the two ends. Germline CDR1 and CDR2: ENHRY and SYGVKD. The CDR3 has 15 residues.

This clone appeared a few times. The gene calls are TRBV7-8 and TRBJ2-4, with 13 bases identical to TRBD2. The CDR3 totals 16 residues. Trimming cost V 5 bases and J 8 bases; bases outside gene matches: 9. Germline V gene lookup returns CDR1 SGHVS and CDR2 FQNEAQ. CDR3 residues: CASSLRTSGSRDIQYF. The DNA for the CDR3 is TGTGCCAGCAGCCTTCGGACTAGCGGGAGTAGGGACATTCAGTACTTC. Filled out from reference TRBV7-8 and TRBJ2-4, the complete variable domain reads GAGVSQSPRYKVAKRGQDVALRCDPISGHVSLFWYQQALGQGPEFLTYFQNEAQLDKSGLPSDRFFAERPEGSVSTLKIQRTQQEDSAVYLCASSLRTSGSRDIQYFGAGTRLSVL.

The V gene is TRBV4-1, the J gene TRBJ1-1, with 8 bases matching TRBD1. Germline V gene data show CDR1 as MGHRA and CDR2 as YSYEKL. V was pared by 4 bases and J by 4 bases, with 5 bases of the junction left unmatched. This CDR3 has 14 amino acids. CDR3: CASSPGQGATEAFF. The CDR3 DNA reads as TGCGCCAGCAGCCCTGGACAGGGTGCCACTGAAGCTTTCTTT.

The chain carries TRBV5-4 and TRBJ2-6; maybe TRBD1 (6 bases). CDR1 and CDR2 (germline): SGHNT, YYREEE (reference sequence). V shed 6 bases and J shed 1 base, with 17 bases lying between them. The CDR3 contains 17 residues. The CDR3 nucleotides read TGTGCCAGCAAGATACCGGGACAACCATCTGGGGCCAACGTCCTGACTTTC. Residues: CASKIPGQPSGANVLTF.

The CDR3 DNA is TGTGCCAGCACCCCCCGGGGGGCGGGCGGCTACACCTTC. Its protein is CASTPRGAGGYTF. V gene TRBV6-6 combines with J gene TRBJ1-2, with a weak D call TRBD1 (6 bases). Trimming left V 7 bases short and J 8 bases short, with 17 bases between. The CDR3 has 13 amino acids. CDR1 is MNHNY, CDR2 SVGAGI, per germline (reference sequence).

The V call is TRBV19, the J call TRBJ1-5; a weak D match, TRBD1 (5 bases). V was trimmed by 3 bases and J by 6 bases, leaving 12 bases between them. Per the germline V gene, CDR1 is LNHDA and CDR2 is SQIVND (reference sequence). The CDR3 sequence is 14 residues long. For the CDR3, the DNA is TGTGCCAGTAGTATTGGCAGGGTCCGTCAGCCCCAGCATTTT. Translating it yields CASSIGRVRQPQHF. The full variable domain, rest sourced from reference TRBV19 and TRBJ1-5, is DGGITQSPKYLFRKEGQNVTLSCEQNLNHDAMYWYRQDPGQGLRLIYYSQIVNDFQKGDIAEGYSVSREKKESFPLTVTSAQKNPTAFYLCASSIGRVRQPQHFGDGTRLSIL.

The chain employs TRBV5-6 and TRBJ2-3; a weak D match, TRBD2 (6 bases). This CDR3 contains 12 residues. Germline-derived CDR1 and CDR2 are SGHDT and YYEEEE. V was clipped by 3 bases and J by 14 bases, with 16 bases between them. The DNA of the CDR3 is TGTGCCAGCAGCTCCCCTAGCGCCTCTCTGTATTTT. Its translation: CASSSPSASLYF. The full variable domain, rest sourced from reference TRBV5-6 and TRBJ2-3, is DAGVTQSPTHLIKTRGQQVTLRCSPKSGHDTVSWYQQALGQGPQFIFQYYEEEERQRGNFPDRFSGHQFPNYSSELNVNALLLGDSALYLCASSSPSASLYFGPGTRLTVL.

This chain joins TRBV29-1 and TRBJ2-7; D not resolved. Trimming removed 5 bases at V and 0 bases at J, with 11 bases between. The length of the CDR3 is 13 residues. Germline values: CDR1 SQVTM, CDR2 ANQGSEA. CDR3 sequence: CSVSEPPSYEQYF. The CDR3 region has the DNA TGCAGCGTTTCGGAGCCCCCCTCCTACGAGCAGTACTTC.

The rearrangement uses TRBV21-1 and TRBJ2-7; the D segment call TRBD2 is taken from the table without a DNA check. TRBV21-1 is classified as a pseudogene. CDR3 length: 21 residues. The CDR3 is CASSKAQLGLAGGPRAYEQYF. In DNA, the CDR3 is TGTGCCAGCAGCAAAGCCCAACTCGGACTAGCGGGAGGACCGCGGGCCTACGAGCAGTACTTC.

In this sample, this clone turned up a few times. This chain links TRBV28 with TRBJ2-1; 9 bases line up with TRBD2. From germline, CDR1 is MDHEN and CDR2 SYDVKM. J lost 12 bases, V lost 3 bases, and 15 bases had no gene match. CDR3 length: 16 amino acids. In DNA, the CDR3 is TGTGCCAGCAGTTTCCCCCCCAGTAGCGGGAGATCGAGGCAGTTCTTC. Its translation: CASSFPPSSGRSRQFF.

The gene calls are TRBV5-4 and TRBJ2-1; TRBD2 agrees at 9 bases. The V gene's germline CDR1 is SGHNT and CDR2 YYREEE (reference sequence). Trimming cost V 4 bases and J 2 bases; bases outside gene matches: 7. CDR3 length: 16 amino acids. This chain's CDR3 is CASSPPIAGAYNEQFF. CDR3 coding DNA: TGTGCCAGCAGCCCCCCCATAGCGGGAGCCTACAATGAGCAGTTCTTC.

By share, this clone counts as medium-sized (0.01 to 0.1%). This sequence joins TRBV7-2 and TRBJ1-5; D unclear. Per germline, CDR1 SGHTA and CDR2 FQGNSA. V was pared by 8 bases and J by 4 bases, with 12 bases between. The CDR3 spans 13 residues. This CDR3 reads CASGGGPNQPQHF. CDR3 sequence (DNA): TGTGCCAGCGGCGGAGGTCCGAATCAGCCCCAGCATTTT.

The rearrangement links TRBV27 to TRBJ2-7, with D perhaps TRBD2 (5 bases). The CDR3 length is 13 residues. V gave up 4 bases and J gave up 3 bases, with 10 bases separating them. CDR1 MNHEY and CDR2 SMNVEV come from the germline V gene (reference sequence). The CDR3 DNA sequence: TGTGCCAGCAGTTCCGGGGAGAACTACGAGCAGTACTTC. As protein: CASSSGENYEQYF.

V gene TRBV19 combines with J gene TRBJ1-2; D is ambiguous. This CDR3 is built from 14 residues. V shed 3 bases and J shed 8 bases, with 16 bases lying between them. CDR1 and CDR2 from the germline V gene are LNHDA and SQIVND (reference sequence). CDR3 region: CASSMLTVTGGYTF. DNA for the CDR3: TGTGCCAGTAGTATGCTCACTGTTACGGGGGGCTACACCTTC.

This rearrangement joins TRBV7-9 to TRBJ2-7; 7 bases fit TRBD1. Trimming removed 1 base from V and 2 bases from J; junction bases left unmatched: 11. CDR1 is SEHNR and CDR2 is FQNEAQ in the germline V gene (reference sequence). This CDR3 is built from 17 residues. CDR3 DNA: TGTGCCAGCAGCTTAGGATGGACAGGACAAACTCCCTACGAGCAGTACTTC. It encodes CASSLGWTGQTPYEQYF.

The V gene is TRBV7-9, the J gene TRBJ2-3; TRBD2 matches at 13 bases. The CDR3 runs 15 residues. Losses at the gene ends were 5 bases for V and 3 bases for J; bases not matched to a gene: 2. Germline CDR1 is SEHNR and CDR2 is FQNEAQ (reference sequence). DNA for the CDR3: TGTGCCAGCAGCACTAGCGGGAGGGCGACAGATACGCAGTATTTT. Translating gives CASSTSGRATDTQYF.